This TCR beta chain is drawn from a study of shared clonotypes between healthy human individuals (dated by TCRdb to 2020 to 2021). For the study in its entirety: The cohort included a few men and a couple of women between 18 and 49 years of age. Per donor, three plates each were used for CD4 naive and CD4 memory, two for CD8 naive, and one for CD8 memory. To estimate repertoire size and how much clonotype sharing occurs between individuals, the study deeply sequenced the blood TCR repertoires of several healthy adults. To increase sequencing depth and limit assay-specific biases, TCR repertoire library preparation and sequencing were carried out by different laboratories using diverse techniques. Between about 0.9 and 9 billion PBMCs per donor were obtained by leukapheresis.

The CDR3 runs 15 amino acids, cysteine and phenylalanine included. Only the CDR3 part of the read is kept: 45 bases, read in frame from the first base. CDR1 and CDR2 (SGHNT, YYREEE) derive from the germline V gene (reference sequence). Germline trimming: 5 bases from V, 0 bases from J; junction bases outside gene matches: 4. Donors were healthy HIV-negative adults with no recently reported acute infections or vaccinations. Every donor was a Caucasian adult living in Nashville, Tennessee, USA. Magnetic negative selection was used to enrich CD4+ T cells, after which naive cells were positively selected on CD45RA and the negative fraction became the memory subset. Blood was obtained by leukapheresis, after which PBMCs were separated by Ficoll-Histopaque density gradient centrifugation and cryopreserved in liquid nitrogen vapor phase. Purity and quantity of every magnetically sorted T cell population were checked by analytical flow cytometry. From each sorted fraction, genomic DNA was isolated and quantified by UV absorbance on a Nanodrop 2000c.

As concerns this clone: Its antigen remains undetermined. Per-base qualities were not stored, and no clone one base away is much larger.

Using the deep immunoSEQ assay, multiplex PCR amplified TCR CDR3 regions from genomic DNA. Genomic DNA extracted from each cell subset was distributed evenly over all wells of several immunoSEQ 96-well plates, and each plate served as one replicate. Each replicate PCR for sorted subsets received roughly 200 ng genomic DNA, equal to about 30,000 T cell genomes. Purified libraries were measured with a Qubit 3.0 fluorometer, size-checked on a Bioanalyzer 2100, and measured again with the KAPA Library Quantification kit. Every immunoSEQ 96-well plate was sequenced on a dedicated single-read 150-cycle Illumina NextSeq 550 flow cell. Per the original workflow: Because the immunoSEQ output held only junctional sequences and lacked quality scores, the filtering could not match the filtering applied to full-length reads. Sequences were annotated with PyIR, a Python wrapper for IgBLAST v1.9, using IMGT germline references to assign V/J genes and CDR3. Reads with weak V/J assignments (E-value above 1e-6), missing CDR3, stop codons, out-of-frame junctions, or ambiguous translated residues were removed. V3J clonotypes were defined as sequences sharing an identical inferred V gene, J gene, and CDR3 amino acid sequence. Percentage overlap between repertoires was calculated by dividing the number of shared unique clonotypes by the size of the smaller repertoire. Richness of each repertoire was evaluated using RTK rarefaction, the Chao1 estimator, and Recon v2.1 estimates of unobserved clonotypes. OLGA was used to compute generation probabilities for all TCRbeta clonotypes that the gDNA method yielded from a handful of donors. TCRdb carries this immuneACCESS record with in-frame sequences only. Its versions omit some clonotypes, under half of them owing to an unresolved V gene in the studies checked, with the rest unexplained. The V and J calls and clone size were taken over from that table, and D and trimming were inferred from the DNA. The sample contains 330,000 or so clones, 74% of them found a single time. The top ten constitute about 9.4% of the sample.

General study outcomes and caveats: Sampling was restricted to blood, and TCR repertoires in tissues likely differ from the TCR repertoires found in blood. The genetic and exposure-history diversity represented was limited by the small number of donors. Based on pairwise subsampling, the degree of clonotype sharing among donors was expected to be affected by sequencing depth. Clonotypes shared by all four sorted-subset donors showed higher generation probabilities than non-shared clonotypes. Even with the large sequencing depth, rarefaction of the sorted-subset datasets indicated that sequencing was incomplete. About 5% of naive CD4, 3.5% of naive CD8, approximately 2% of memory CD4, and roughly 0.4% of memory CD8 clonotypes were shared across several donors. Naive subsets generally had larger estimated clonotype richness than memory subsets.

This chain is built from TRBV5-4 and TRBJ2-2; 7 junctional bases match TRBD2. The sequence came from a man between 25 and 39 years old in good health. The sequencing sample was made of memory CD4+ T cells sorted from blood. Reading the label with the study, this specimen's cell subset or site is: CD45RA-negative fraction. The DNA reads TGTGCCAGCAGAACCGGACTAGCGAACACCGGGGAGCTGTTTTTT. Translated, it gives CASRTGLANTGELFF. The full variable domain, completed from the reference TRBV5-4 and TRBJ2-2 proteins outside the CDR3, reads ETGVTQSPTHLIKTRGQQVTLRCSSQSGHNTVSWYQQALGQGPQFIFQYYREEENGRGNFPPRFSGLQFPNYSSELNVNALELDDSALYLCASRTGLANTGELFFGEGSRLTVL.